This T cell receptor beta chain was recovered during a study of response to subunit inactivated influenza vaccine. In TCRdb, the RT-PCR reads were re-called with MiXCR into one record per CDR3 protein. The data show hundreds of thousands of distinct CDR3 sequences, with approximately 14% seen just once and 7.5% to 9% held by the top ten. This clonotype was found a few times. Antigen unknown. General observations from the study: Authors suggested few new T cells are recruited by each seasonal influenza vaccination.

CDR3 size: 13 residues. The germline V and J ends were trimmed by 6 bases and 10 bases, with 13 bases remaining between them. The chain employs TRBV12-3 or TRBV12-4 and TRBJ1-6; no firm D call. The origin of this receptor is a man in his forties or fifties who received an inactivated influenza vaccine. The sample consisted of PBMCs from blood, taken roughly 2 weeks before vaccination. The CDR3 DNA reads as TGTGCCAGCAGCCCCTCGAGGATCTCACCCCTCCACTTT. Its protein product is CASSPSRISPLHF.